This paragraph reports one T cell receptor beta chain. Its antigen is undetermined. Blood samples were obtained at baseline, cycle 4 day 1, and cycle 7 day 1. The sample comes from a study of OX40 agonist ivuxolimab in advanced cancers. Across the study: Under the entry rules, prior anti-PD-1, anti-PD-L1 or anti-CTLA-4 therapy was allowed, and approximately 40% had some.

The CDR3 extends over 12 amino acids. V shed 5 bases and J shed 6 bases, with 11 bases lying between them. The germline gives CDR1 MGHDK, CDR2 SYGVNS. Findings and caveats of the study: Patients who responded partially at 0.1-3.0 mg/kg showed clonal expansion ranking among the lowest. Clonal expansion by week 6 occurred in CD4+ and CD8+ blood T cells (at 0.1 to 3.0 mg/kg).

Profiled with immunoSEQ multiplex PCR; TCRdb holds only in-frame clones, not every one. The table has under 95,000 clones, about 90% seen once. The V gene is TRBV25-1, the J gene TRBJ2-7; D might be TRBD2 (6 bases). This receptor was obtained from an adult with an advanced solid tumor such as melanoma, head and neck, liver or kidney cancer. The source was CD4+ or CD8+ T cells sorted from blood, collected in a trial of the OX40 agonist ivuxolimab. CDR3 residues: CASSREQGEQYF. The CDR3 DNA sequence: TGTGCCAGCAGTCGGGAGCAGGGCGAGCAGTACTTC.